This T cell receptor beta chain was captured in a study of T-cell reconstitution after alpha-beta-depleted transplantation in children. The CDR3 contains 13 residues. V lost 1 base and J 6 bases, leaving 9 bases between the germline ends. Germline values: CDR1 SGHTA, CDR2 FQGNSA. Notes on this clonotype: As yet, its antigen is unknown.

Overall study findings and caveats: Two months or so post-transplant, alpha-beta T cells reportedly derived from several hundred expanded graft clones. Diversity and T-cell counts at one year after transplant derived mostly from new T cells.

TCRbeta library preparation incorporated unique molecular identifiers. MiXCR, applied by TCRdb to the PCR reads, yields one record per CDR3 protein. The repertoire holds some 290,000 distinct CDR3 sequences, with approximately 23% as singletons. The specimen comprised PBMCs, mostly from graft donor cells, sampled 180 days after TCRalphabeta/CD19-depleted stem cell transplant. This TCR was sampled from a male patient aged 10 to 17 who had a stem cell transplant for acute lymphoblastic leukemia, so the T cells may come from the graft donor. The chain links TRBV7-2 to TRBJ2-5; D might be TRBD1 (6 bases). This CDR3 reads CASSLGRGKTQYF. As DNA, the CDR3 is TGTGCCAGCAGCTTAGGAAGGGGGAAGACCCAGTACTTC. The full variable domain, with the rest looked up from reference TRBV7-2 and TRBJ2-5, is GAGVSQSPSNKVTEKGKDVELRCDPISGHTALYWYRQSLGQGLEFLIYFQGNSAPDKSGLPSDRFSAERTGGSVSTLTIQRTQQEDSAVYLCASSLGRGKTQYFGPGTRLLVL.